This TCR beta chain was identified in a study of metastatic and nonmetastatic thyroid tumors. Study outcomes and limitations: When malignant thyroid tumors were compared with benign nodules, TCR beta diversity was reportedly significantly higher in the malignant tumors. This held in both blood and tumor samples.

This clone came up many times. Its antigen remains unidentified. Until they underwent thyroid surgery, no patient had received any treatment. In germline, CDR1 is SGHRS, CDR2 YFSETQ. The length of the CDR3 is 14 residues. J lost 5 bases, V lost 6 bases, and 8 bases had no gene match. TCRdb re-clonotyped the PCR reads through MiXCR. The sample lists about 32,000 clones; under 20% were seen once. The J gene is TRBJ1-3, the V gene TRBV5-1; TRBD1 matches 7 bases. This TCR was sampled from a female donor with papillary thyroid cancer or a benign thyroid nodule (not recorded which). Some clones in this sample may be carry-over from other donors' samples. The sequenced sample consisted of blood. The CDR3 protein is CASTPGTERNTIYF. The CDR3 DNA follows: TGCGCCAGCACCCCCGGGACAGAGAGAAACACCATATATTTT.